One T cell receptor (beta chain) is described in this entry. Its antigen is not known. The data derive from a study of graft-versus-host responses after intestinal transplantation. At the level of the study: Transplant recipients had multivisceral, liver-intestinal, or isolated intestinal grafts.

V lost 2 bases to trimming and J lost 5 bases; unmatched junction nucleotides: 3. The CDR3 runs to 13 residues. Germline loops: CDR1 MDHEN, CDR2 SYDVKM. Sequencing was performed with immunoSEQ multiplex PCR; in TCRdb, only in-frame clones are kept and a portion is missing. In the table there are 95,000 to 150,000 clones, 85% to 95% of which are singletons. The sample here was unstimulated CD8+ T cells sorted from spleen or lymph node cells, taken before intestinal transplant. This clonotype was obtained from a human donor who received an intestinal transplant. The genes are TRBV28 and TRBJ2-7; 7 nucleotides line up with TRBD1. This CDR3 is CASSLGQGDEQYF. As DNA, the CDR3 is TGTGCCAGCAGTTTAGGCCAGGGGGACGAGCAGTACTTC.